A single sample is the source of the 30 T cell receptor beta chains below, sequenced in a study of identical twins. TCRdb reprocessed the 5' RACE reads via MiXCR and lists one record per CDR3 protein. The table includes approximately 220,000 distinct CDR3 sequences, approximately 7.8% detected once. This same sample was also taken into another study, of yellow fever vaccine responses in identical twins.

Source material: CD8+ T cells sorted from blood. The receptors come from a woman aged 18-29 years in good health.

At least ten counts were recorded for this clonotype. An end of the junction differs from the germline gene, which may be a read error. The CDR3 spells CDSSYMELSFGNTIYF. Here the CDR3 DNA reads TGTGACAGCAGTTACATGGAGTTGAGTTTTGGGAACACCATATATTTT. The chain links TRBV6-5 to TRBJ1-3; unclear D gene. The germline CDR1 and CDR2 sequences are MNHEY and SVGAGI. The CDR3 has 16 residues.

This sequence joins TRBV4-1 and TRBJ1-2; TRBD1 matches 10 bases. The V and J ends lost 0 bases and 5 bases, in that order; junction bases with no gene match: 9. The CDR3 runs 17 residues. Looked up from germline, CDR1 is MGHRA and CDR2 is YSYEKL. The CDR3 spells CASSQEYARDRGYGYTF. CDR3 nucleotides: TGCGCCAGCAGCCAAGAATACGCCCGGGACAGGGGATATGGCTACACCTTC.

This clonotype turned up a few times. The rearrangement uses TRBV28 and TRBJ2-2, with 7 bases that match TRBD1. This CDR3 is built from 14 residues. After removal of 3 bases from V and 7 bases from J, the junction contained 5 bases not matched to a gene. The germline gives CDR1 MDHEN, CDR2 SYDVKM. The CDR3 sequence: CASSLTGIDGELFF. The CDR3 DNA follows: TGTGCCAGCAGTTTGACAGGGATCGACGGGGAGCTGTTTTTT.

This clonotype has at least ten counts. The rearrangement uses TRBV29-1 and TRBJ2-7; maybe TRBD1 (6 bases). Germline CDR1 SQVTM, CDR2 ANQGSEA. The CDR3 sequence is 14 residues long. V lost 7 bases to trimming and J lost 3 bases, with 19 bases between them. This CDR3 is CSASGGQKYYEQYF. For the CDR3, the DNA is TGCAGCGCCTCGGGCGGACAGAAGTACTACGAGCAGTACTTC.

This clonotype was picked up many times. This sequence joins TRBV5-1 and TRBJ2-1; a weak D match, TRBD2 (5 bases). Germline values: CDR1 SGHRS, CDR2 YFSETQ. Trimming stripped 0 bases from V and 7 bases from J, with 17 bases between. The CDR3 spans 16 residues. The CDR3 DNA follows: TGCGCCAGCAGCTTGGCGACGGATAGGACTGGGAATGAGCAGTTCTTC. This sequence encodes CASSLATDRTGNEQFF.

This clonotype was observed many times. CDR3 residues: CSADDSTNYGYTF. The CDR3 DNA sequence: TGCAGTGCCGACGACAGTACTAACTATGGCTACACCTTC. The rearrangement joins TRBV20-1 to TRBJ1-2; a weak D match, TRBD1 (5 bases). The CDR3 extends over 13 amino acids. V lost 6 bases, J lost 0 bases, and 11 bases lay in between. Germline V gene lookup returns CDR1 DFQATT and CDR2 SNEGSKA (reference sequence).

To note about this clonotype: This may arise from a read error, as a much more abundant clone is one base away. The V gene is TRBV6-1, the J gene TRBJ2-7, with no clear D. CDR3 size: 13 residues. Germline lookup yields CDR1 MNHNS and CDR2 SASEGT. The CDR3 DNA reads TGTGTCAGCAGTGAAGCGCGGACGGGCGAGCAGTACGTC. Encoded protein: CVSSEARTGEQYV.

This clonotype has a count of ten or more. The chain recombines TRBV7-9 with TRBJ2-7, with TRBD2 as a possible D gene (6 bases). Germline V lookup: CDR1 SEHNR, CDR2 FQNEAQ (reference sequence). Trimming took 4 bases from V and 7 from J, leaving 14 bases between them. The length of the CDR3 is 13 residues. The CDR3 DNA reads TGTGCCAGCAGCTCGGTAGAGGGGAGGGAGCAGTACGTC. It yields the protein CASSSVEGREQYV.

This clonotype was seen only a few times. CDR3 amino acids: CASSYADRVNQPQHF. The CDR3 region has the DNA TGTGCCAGCAGTTACGCCGACAGGGTCAATCAGCCCCAGCATTTT. This chain connects TRBV6-5 to TRBJ1-5, with 7 bases identical to TRBD1. V lost 2 bases to trimming and J lost 3 bases; unmatched junction nucleotides: 4. The germline V gene encodes CDR1 MNHEY and CDR2 SVGAGI. CDR3 length: 15 residues.

The chain employs TRBV19 and TRBJ1-2; D may be TRBD1 (6 bases). Germline V lookup: CDR1 LNHDA, CDR2 SQIVND (reference sequence). CDR3 size: 12 residues. V lost 6 bases and J 2 bases, leaving 7 bases between the germline ends. CDR3 residues: CASRRGNYGYTF. The CDR3 DNA follows: TGTGCCAGTAGGAGGGGGAACTATGGCTACACCTTC.

Concerning this clonotype itself: At one of its ends the junction is not consistent with the germline gene, which may arise from a read error. V usage is TRBV13 and J usage is TRBJ1-1; D is possibly TRBD1 (5 bases). This CDR3 is 13 amino acids long. From germline, CDR1 is PRHDT and CDR2 FYEKMQ (reference sequence). CDR3 DNA: TGTGCCAGCAGCCAGGGTCGGGGCGCTGAAGCCTTCTTT. It translates to CASSQGRGAEAFF.

In DNA form, the CDR3 reads TGCGCCAGCAGCCATGGGCCAGATACGCAGTATTTT. Translated: CASSHGPDTQYF. The V gene is TRBV4-1, the J gene TRBJ2-3; D gene uncertain. The CDR3 length is 12 residues. The germline gives CDR1 MGHRA, CDR2 YSYEKL. Between the trimmed V and J ends, which lost 3 bases and 4 bases, there was a span of 5 bases.

The chain recombines TRBV4-2 with TRBJ1-2, with D unclear. CDR1 LGHNA and CDR2 YNFKEQ come from the germline V gene. The ends were cut back, 2 bases at V and 8 bases at J, with 6 bases in the middle. There are 11 residues in the CDR3. This chain's CDR3 is CASSQSEGYTF. The DNA for the CDR3 is TGTGCCAGCAGCCAAAGCGAGGGCTACACCTTC.

This rearrangement joins TRBV6-5 to TRBJ2-7; the D is unclear. Trimming took off 3 bases at V and 3 bases at J, with 12 bases between the two ends. The CDR3 is 14 amino acids. The germline V gene encodes CDR1 MNHEY and CDR2 SVGAGI. The CDR3, as DNA: TGTGCCAGCAGTTATGAGCGAAAGAACTACGAGCAGTACGTC. Translation gives CASSYERKNYEQYV.

This clonotype has a count of ten or more. The chain carries TRBV7-9 and TRBJ2-1, with 7 positions matching TRBD1. There are 14 residues in the CDR3. Germline lookup yields CDR1 SEHNR and CDR2 FQNEAQ (reference sequence). V shed 4 bases, J shed 3 bases, and the junction held 3 bases outside the gene matches. The DNA for the CDR3 is TGTGCCAGCAGCTCTCGGACAGGCTACAATGAGCAGTTCTTC. It codes for CASSSRTGYNEQFF.

Many counts were recorded for this clonotype. The V and J genes are TRBV24-1 and TRBJ1-1; D is unclear. The CDR3 runs 15 residues. The V and J ends lost 2 bases and 2 bases respectively, with 11 bases between them. Germline loops: CDR1 KGHDR, CDR2 SFDVKD. CDR3 sequence reads: CATSDSKDPNTEAFF. The CDR3 DNA follows: TGTGCCACCAGTGATTCAAAAGATCCTAACACTGAAGCTTTCTTT.

This clonotype was counted many times. V gene TRBV5-5 combines with J gene TRBJ2-7; maybe TRBD1 (6 bases). This CDR3 comprises 14 residues. Germline loops: CDR1 SGHKS, CDR2 YYEKEE (reference sequence). With 5 bases removed from V and 3 bases from J, the gap between germline ends came to 15 bases. DNA for the CDR3: TGTGCCAGCAGTGGTGGACAGTCAGACTACGAGCAGTACTTC. Translated: CASSGGQSDYEQYF.

The table lists this clonotype with a few counts. The chain couples TRBV25-1 to TRBJ1-1, with D possibly TRBD1 on 5 matching bases. The CDR3 runs 14 residues. The germline gives CDR1 MGHDK, CDR2 SYGVNS. The V end lost 4 bases, the J end lost 7 bases, and 16 bases lay between the germline ends. The CDR3 DNA sequence: TGTGCCAGCAGTGCCCGAGAAGTAGGGGATGAAGCTTTCTTT. Its translation: CASSAREVGDEAFF.

At least ten counts were recorded for this clonotype. The rearrangement uses TRBV12-3 or TRBV12-4 and TRBJ2-7, with TRBD1 as a possible D gene (6 bases). The V gene lost 5 bases and the J gene lost 3 bases, with 14 bases spanning the gap. The CDR3 spans 14 residues. The CDR3 sequence: CASSPPSGVYEQYF. CDR3 DNA sequence: TGTGCCAGCAGTCCCCCTTCAGGGGTCTACGAGCAGTACTTC.

This clonotype came up many times. The V and J genes are TRBV24-1 and TRBJ2-2; D uncertain. The CDR3 is 12 amino acids. V was pared by 4 bases and J by 5 bases, with 4 bases between. Per the germline V gene, CDR1 is KGHDR and CDR2 is SFDVKD. The CDR3 region is CATSESTGELFF. The DNA of the CDR3 is TGTGCCACCAGTGAGTCTACCGGGGAGCTGTTTTTT.

This clonotype was recorded at least ten times. The chain combines TRBV12-3 or TRBV12-4 with TRBJ2-3, with 12 bases matching TRBD2. Trimming at V came to 2 bases and at J to 4 bases, leaving 1 base not matched to a gene. This CDR3 has 15 residues. The CDR3 sequence: CASSLLAGGPDTQYF. CDR3 bases: TGTGCCAGCAGTTTACTAGCGGGAGGGCCAGATACGCAGTATTTT.

V is TRBV2 and J is TRBJ2-3; 10 nucleotides agree with TRBD2. The junction had 8 bases not matched to a gene; V was cut back by 6 bases and J by 5 bases. This CDR3 is 15 amino acids long. The germline V gene encodes CDR1 SNHLY and CDR2 FYNNEI. CDR3 amino acids: CASRPSGGAGDTQYF. CDR3 DNA: TGTGCCAGCAGACCGAGCGGGGGGGCAGGAGATACGCAGTATTTT.

This clonotype was seen a few times. This chain joins TRBV11-2 and TRBJ2-2, with D perhaps matching TRBD2 (5 bases). Germline V gene lookup returns CDR1 SGHAT and CDR2 FQNNGV. Trimming stripped 5 bases from V and 4 bases from J, with 14 bases between. This CDR3 comprises 15 residues. This CDR3 reads CASSLHGGVTGELFF. The CDR3 nucleotides are TGTGCCAGCAGCCTCCATGGAGGAGTCACCGGGGAGCTGTTTTTT. Looking up the rest from reference TRBV11-2 and TRBJ2-2 gives the full variable domain: EAGVAQSPRYKIIEKRQSVAFWCNPISGHATLYWYQQILGQGPKLLIQFQNNGVVDDSQLPKDRFSAERLKGVDSTLKIQPAKLEDSAVYLCASSLHGGVTGELFFGEGSRLTVL.

This clonotype has only a few counts. The chain combines TRBV6-4 with TRBJ2-1; the D gene is possibly TRBD2 (6 bases). V was shortened by 4 bases and J by 6 bases, with 10 bases between the two germline ends. Per the germline V gene, CDR1 is MRHNA and CDR2 is SNTAGT. This CDR3 contains 13 residues. The CDR3 DNA sequence: TGTGCCAGCAGTGCTACTAGCATCAATGAGCAGTTCTTC. Its translation: CASSATSINEQFF.

There are a few counts of this clonotype. The chain couples TRBV21-1 to TRBJ2-4. TRBV21-1 is flagged as a pseudogene. The CDR3 runs to 17 residues. The CDR3 spells CASSKVVNTAAKNIQYF. In DNA form, the CDR3 reads TGTGCCAGCAGCAAAGTAGTAAATACGGCCGCCAAAAACATTCAGTACTTC.

This clonotype was recorded at least ten times. The chain combines TRBV7-9 with TRBJ2-3; maybe TRBD1 (6 bases). The CDR3 contains 15 residues. Germline-derived CDR1 and CDR2 are SEHNR and FQNEAQ (reference sequence). The ends were cut back, 4 bases at V and 2 bases at J, with 13 bases in the middle. The CDR3 DNA reads as TGTGCCAGCAGCTACCGACAGGAACCCACAGATACGCAGTATTTT. Amino acid sequence: CASSYRQEPTDTQYF.

The chain employs TRBV27 and TRBJ2-1, with 7 bases lining up with TRBD2. CDR3 length equals 11 residues. The germline V gene has CDR1 MNHEY and CDR2 SMNVEV (reference sequence). Trimming took 7 bases from V and 9 from J; bases not matched to a gene: 3. CDR3 nucleotide sequence: TGTGCCAGCAAGACTAGCAGTGAGCAGTTCTTC. Its translation: CASKTSSEQFF.

The genes are TRBV24-1 and TRBJ2-1, with TRBD2 identical over 12 bases. V shed 1 base, J shed 8 bases, and the junction held 8 bases outside the gene matches. Germline CDR1 KGHDR, CDR2 SFDVKD. The CDR3 contains 17 residues. Written as DNA, the CDR3 is TGTGCCACCAGTGATTTCCCGACTAGCGGGAGTATCGATGAGCAGTTCTTC. This codes for CATSDFPTSGSIDEQFF.

In DNA form, the CDR3 reads TGTGCCAGCAGCCTCGGACTAGCGGGGCACGAGCAGTACGTC. This codes for CASSLGLAGHEQYV. This chain connects TRBV6-1 to TRBJ2-7, with TRBD2 matching over 12 bases. In germline, CDR1 is MNHNS, CDR2 SASEGT. The CDR3 totals 14 residues. With 6 bases clipped from V and 5 bases from J, the junction kept 5 bases outside the gene matches.

This clonotype was seen more than once but under ten times. V usage is TRBV29-1 and J usage is TRBJ1-2; 7 bases map to TRBD1. The CDR3 has 13 amino acids. From germline, CDR1 is SQVTM and CDR2 ANQGSEA. J lost 4 bases, V lost 0 bases, and 2 bases had no gene match. The CDR3 loop is CSVEDGTVYGYTF. For the CDR3, the DNA is TGCAGCGTTGAAGATGGGACAGTCTATGGCTACACCTTC.